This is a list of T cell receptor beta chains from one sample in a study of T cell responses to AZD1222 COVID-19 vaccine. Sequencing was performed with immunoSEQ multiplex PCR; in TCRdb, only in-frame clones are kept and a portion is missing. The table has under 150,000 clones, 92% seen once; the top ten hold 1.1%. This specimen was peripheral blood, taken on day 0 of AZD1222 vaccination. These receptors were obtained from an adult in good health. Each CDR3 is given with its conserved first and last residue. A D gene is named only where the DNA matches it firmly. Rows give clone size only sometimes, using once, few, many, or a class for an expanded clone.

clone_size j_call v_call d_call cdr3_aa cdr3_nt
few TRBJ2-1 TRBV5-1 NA CASSFQDPNNEQFF TGCGCCAGCAGCTTCCAAGATCCGAACAATGAGCAGTTCTTC
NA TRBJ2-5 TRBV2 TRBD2 CASSEGRLAFGETQYF TGTGCCAGCAGTGAAGGTAGACTAGCGTTCGGAGAGACCCAGTACTTC
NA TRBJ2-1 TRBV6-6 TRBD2 CASGSLLAGGHNEQFF TGTGCCAGCGGCTCATTACTAGCGGGAGGCCACAATGAGCAGTTCTTC
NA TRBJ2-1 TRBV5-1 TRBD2 CASIRQGPAGGGEEQFF TGCGCCAGCATTCGCCAGGGTCCAGCGGGAGGGGGAGAGGAGCAGTTCTTC
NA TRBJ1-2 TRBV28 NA CASRPRNGYTF TGTGCCAGCAGGCCTAGGAATGGCTACACCTTC
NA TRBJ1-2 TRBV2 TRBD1 CASRAQQGARRYGYTF TGTGCCAGCAGAGCCCAACAGGGGGCGCGGAGGTATGGCTACACCTTC
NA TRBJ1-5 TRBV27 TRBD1 CASKKDRGGNQPQHF TGTGCCAGCAAAAAAGACAGGGGAGGCAATCAGCCCCAGCATTTT
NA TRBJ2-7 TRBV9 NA CASSVEWRSYEQYF TGTGCCAGCAGCGTAGAGTGGCGCTCCTACGAGCAGTACTTC
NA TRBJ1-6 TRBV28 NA CATVLVQGNNSPLHF TGTGCCACCGTCCTTGTCCAGGGCAATAATTCACCCCTCCACTTT
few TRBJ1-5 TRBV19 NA CASSILGGQPQHF TGTGCCAGTAGTATATTGGGTGGGCAGCCCCAGCATTTT
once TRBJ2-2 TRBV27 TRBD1 CASSFPPGTGLTGELFF TGTGCCAGCAGTTTCCCCCCCGGGACAGGGCTTACCGGGGAGCTGTTTTTT
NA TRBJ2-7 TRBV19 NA CASSMTGTRYEQYF TGTGCCAGTAGTATGACAGGGACTCGCTACGAGCAGTACTTC
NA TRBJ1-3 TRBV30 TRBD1 CAWSQTGSGNTIYF TGTGCCTGGAGCCAGACAGGGTCTGGAAACACCATATATTTT
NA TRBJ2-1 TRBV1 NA CTSSRATSASSYNEQFF TGCACCAGCAGCCGTGCGACTAGCGCGAGCTCCTACAATGAGCAGTTCTTC
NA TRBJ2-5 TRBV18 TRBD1 CASSRSGQQETQYF TGTGCCAGCTCACGATCGGGACAGCAAGAGACCCAGTACTTC
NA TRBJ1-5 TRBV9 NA CASSVGDQPQHF TGTGCCAGCAGCGTAGGGGATCAGCCCCAGCATTTT
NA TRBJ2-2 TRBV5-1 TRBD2 CASSFRGGGHTGELFF TGCGCCAGCAGCTTCCGCGGGGGGGGCCACACCGGGGAGCTGTTTTTT
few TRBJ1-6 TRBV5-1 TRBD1 CASNDGNRGGSPLHF TGCGCCAGCAACGACGGTAACAGGGGCGGTTCACCCCTCCACTTT
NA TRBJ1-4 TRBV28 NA CASSLSSAKLFF TGTGCCAGCAGTTTATCAAGTGCAAAACTGTTTTTT
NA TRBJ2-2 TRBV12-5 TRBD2 CASGSGLAKAGELFF TGTGCTAGTGGTTCGGGACTAGCGAAGGCCGGGGAGCTGTTTTTT
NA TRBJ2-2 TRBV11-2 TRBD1 CASSLRTGGGELFF TGTGCCAGCAGCCTGCGGACAGGGGGCGGGGAGCTGTTTTTT
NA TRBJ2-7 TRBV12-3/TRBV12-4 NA CASSLYYEQYF TGTGCCAGCAGTCTATACTACGAGCAGTACTTC
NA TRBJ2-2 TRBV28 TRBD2 CASSLFGLAGGWTGELFF TGTGCCAGCAGTTTATTCGGTCTAGCGGGAGGTTGGACCGGGGAGCTGTTTTTT
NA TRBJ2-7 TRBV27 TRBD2 CASSRYSPTSGSSYEQYF TGTGCCAGCAGTCGATATAGCCCGACTAGCGGGAGCTCCTACGAGCAGTACTTC
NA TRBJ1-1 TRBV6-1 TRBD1 CASSVGTDPVFEEAFF TGTGCCAGCAGTGTCGGGACAGATCCTGTGTTTGAAGAAGCTTTCTTT
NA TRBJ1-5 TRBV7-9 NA CASSLSEGSQPQHF TGTGCCAGCAGCTTATCTGAGGGGAGTCAGCCCCAGCATTTT
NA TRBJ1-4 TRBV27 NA CASSLAGFGEKLFF TGTGCCAGCAGTTTAGCAGGGTTCGGGGAAAAACTGTTTTTT
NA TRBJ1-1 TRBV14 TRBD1 CASSQMRDSLPPPGAFF TGTGCCAGCAGCCAGATGAGGGACAGCCTACCCCCCCCCGGAGCTTTCTTT
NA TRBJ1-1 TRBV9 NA CASSVRQVNTEAFF TGTGCCAGCAGCGTAAGACAGGTGAACACTGAAGCTTTCTTT
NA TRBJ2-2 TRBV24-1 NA CATQKRGAGTGELFF TGTGCCACACAAAAACGAGGGGCGGGCACCGGGGAGCTGTTTTTT
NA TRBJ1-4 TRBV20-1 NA CSASLHPTNEKLFF TGCAGTGCTAGTTTGCACCCAACTAATGAAAAACTGTTTTTT
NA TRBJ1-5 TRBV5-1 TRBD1 CASSNQPLDRGNQPQHF TGCGCCAGCTCAAATCAACCCCTCGACAGGGGTAATCAGCCCCAGCATTTT
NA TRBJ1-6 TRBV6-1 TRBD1 CASSETSGGANSPLHF TGTGCCAGCAGTGAAACCTCAGGGGGAGCTAATTCACCCCTCCACTTT
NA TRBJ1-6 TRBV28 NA CASSLLGRRGTSSPLHF TGTGCCAGCAGTTTATTGGGGCGCAGGGGTACCTCCTCACCCCTCCACTTT
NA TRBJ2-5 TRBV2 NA CASSEGLRDWGMETQYF TGTGCCAGCAGTGAAGGCCTCCGGGACTGGGGGATGGAGACCCAGTACTTC
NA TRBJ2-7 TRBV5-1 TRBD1 CASSLSTGGASESSYEQYF TGCGCCAGCAGCTTGAGCACAGGGGGCGCGTCTGAAAGCTCCTACGAGCAGTACTTC
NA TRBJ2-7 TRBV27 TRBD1 CASSIRQGRAYEQYF TGTGCCAGCAGTATACGACAGGGTAGGGCCTACGAGCAGTACTTC
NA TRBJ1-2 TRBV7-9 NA CASSLESGGYTF TGTGCCAGCAGCTTAGAATCGGGGGGCTACACCTTC
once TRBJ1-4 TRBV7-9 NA CASSLLDRQATNEKLFF TGTGCCAGCAGCCTCCTAGACAGACAAGCAACTAATGAAAAACTGTTTTTT
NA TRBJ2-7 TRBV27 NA CASRLTGRDYGYEQYF TGTGCCAGCAGATTGACAGGGAGGGATTATGGATACGAGCAGTACTTC
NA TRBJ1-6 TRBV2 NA CASSKGGDSYNSPLHF TGTGCCAGCAGTAAGGGGGGGGACTCCTATAATTCACCCCTCCACTTT
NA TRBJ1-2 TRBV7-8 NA CASSPDGVDGYTF TGTGCCAGCAGCCCCGACGGGGTGGATGGCTACACCTTC
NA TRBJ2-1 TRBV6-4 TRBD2 CASSRDQAGNEQFF TGTGCCAGCAGCAGGGACCAAGCGGGGAATGAGCAGTTCTTC
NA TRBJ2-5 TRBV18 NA CASRLVGFQETQYF TGTGCCAGCCGCTTGGTAGGGTTCCAAGAGACCCAGTACTTC
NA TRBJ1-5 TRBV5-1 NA CASSLEPGANQPQHF TGCGCCAGCAGCTTGGAGCCCGGGGCAAATCAGCCCCAGCATTTT
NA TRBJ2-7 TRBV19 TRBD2 CASSVSGLAGVYEQYF TGTGCCAGTAGTGTTTCTGGACTAGCGGGAGTGTACGAGCAGTACTTC
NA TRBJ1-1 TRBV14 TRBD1 CASSPTGGRNTEAFF TGTGCCAGCAGCCCCACAGGGGGGAGGAACACTGAAGCTTTCTTT
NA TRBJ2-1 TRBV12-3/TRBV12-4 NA CASSPQQEVEQFF TGTGCCAGCAGTCCCCAACAGGAGGTTGAGCAGTTCTTC
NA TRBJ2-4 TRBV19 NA CASSIYGYSKNIQYF TGTGCCAGTAGTATTTATGGGTATTCCAAAAACATTCAGTACTTC
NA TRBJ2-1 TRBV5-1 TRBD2 CASSSAGAHNEQFF TGCGCCAGCAGCTCAGCGGGAGCCCACAATGAGCAGTTCTTC
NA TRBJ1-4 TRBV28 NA CASSLTGINEKLFF TGTGCCAGCAGTTTAACGGGGATTAATGAAAAACTGTTTTTT